This T cell receptor beta chain was retrieved from a study of regulatory T cells in long-lasting Graves disease. Study-level points and caveats: The study found lower TCR diversity in persistent Graves' patients than in newly diagnosed ones.

This clonotype was detected ten times or more. Antigen: not known. The V gene's germline CDR1 is SNHLY and CDR2 FYNNEI. With 7 bases clipped from V and 3 bases from J, the junction kept 3 bases outside the gene matches. CDR3 length: 14 residues. Through Arm-PCR of CDR3 regions and iRepertoire HTBI primers, TCR beta libraries were built. TCRdb used MiXCR to reprocess the multiplex PCR reads, holding one entry per CDR3 protein. Here the sample spans about 530,000 distinct CDR3 sequences, about 15% being singletons. Time point meaning: newly diagnosed GD, antithyroid drugs for less than 3 months. Scientists built the TCR library using RNA that was extracted from PBMCs. The same specimen was also included in a second study, on T cells in Graves' hyperthyroidism and ophthalmopathy.

The chain links TRBV2 to TRBJ1-4; 9 bases fit TRBD1. The TCR originated in a woman aged 35-65 years with Graves disease. The sequenced sample was peripheral blood mononuclear cells (PBMCs), obtained at new diagnosis, from a patient treated with antithyroid drugs. The CDR3 protein is CASKRTGANEKLFF. CDR3 nucleotides: TGTGCCAGCAAAAGGACAGGGGCTAATGAAAAACTGTTTTTT.